This is a list of T cell receptor beta chains from one sample in a study of CD8+ T cells in alopecia areata. The repertoire was sequenced with immunoSEQ multiplex PCR; TCRdb's copy has only in-frame clones and lacks some. The profile shows more than 200,000 clones, roughly 64% of them singletons. The sample in question was CD4+ T cells sorted from blood, obtained at week 4, from a patient treated with tofacitinib. These receptors were collected from a human donor with alopecia areata. CDR3s include the opening cysteine and the closing phenylalanine or tryptophan. A D gene is named only where the DNA matches it firmly. Where a row states a size, it is once, few, many or the class of an expanded clone; other rows omit it.

size	D	V	J	DNA	CDR3
few	TRBD1	TRBV29-1	TRBJ1-1	TGCAGCGCGTCCGGGACAGGGAACACTGAAGCTTTCTTT	CSASGTGNTEAFF
few	.	TRBV7-2	TRBJ1-1	TGTGCCAGCAGCCGGGTAAACACTGAAGCTTTCTTT	CASSRVNTEAFF
.	.	TRBV2	TRBJ1-5	TGTGCCAGCAAAGGGCAGACTTATAGCAATCAGCCCCAGCATTTT	CASKGQTYSNQPQHF
.	TRBD1	TRBV29-1	TRBJ1-2	TGCAGCGTTGATTGGGGATTCACACAGGGGGCATATGGCTACACCTTC	CSVDWGFTQGAYGYTF
.	.	TRBV2	TRBJ2-3	TGTGCCAGCAGTGAATTGGCGGGCGGGTCGGGTACGCAGTATTTT	CASSELAGGSGTQYF
.	.	TRBV2	TRBJ2-3	TGTGCCAGCACCACGAGGAATACGCAGTATTTT	CASTTRNTQYF
.	.	TRBV12-5	TRBJ2-3	TGTGCTAGTGGTTTAGCCGGGGTAACAGATACGCAGTATTTT	CASGLAGVTDTQYF
.	.	TRBV27	TRBJ2-7	TGTGCCAGCTCTTTGGGGTCCCCCTACGAGCAGTACTTC	CASSLGSPYEQYF
.	.	TRBV9	TRBJ1-1	TGTGCCAGCAGCCAGGGCATGAACACTGAAGCTTTCTTT	CASSQGMNTEAFF
.	.	TRBV5-4	TRBJ1-2	TGTGCCAGCAGCTTGGTGGGGAGACCCACCTATGGCTACACCTTC	CASSLVGRPTYGYTF
.	TRBD2	TRBV30	TRBJ2-7	TGTGCCTGGAGTGCGGGGGGAAACGAGCAGTACTTC	CAWSAGGNEQYF
few	.	TRBV19	TRBJ2-3	TGTGCCAGTACTGGGCACCTCACAGATACGCAGTATTTT	CASTGHLTDTQYF
.	TRBD1	TRBV18	TRBJ2-5	TGTGCCAGCTCACCACCGGGACAGTACCAAGAGACCCAGTACTTC	CASSPPGQYQETQYF
.	.	TRBV11-2	TRBJ1-4	TGTGCCAGCAGCCCAATCTTGTTCTCTGGACTGTTTTTT	CASSPILFSGLFF
.	.	TRBV5-1	TRBJ2-3	TGCGCCAGCAGCTTGGTGGGTAGTAGCACAGATACGCAGTATTTT	CASSLVGSSTDTQYF
.	.	TRBV29-1	TRBJ1-5	TGCAGCGTTCGGGAGGGTGACCTTAATCAGCCCCAGCATTTT	CSVREGDLNQPQHF
.	.	TRBV5-1	TRBJ2-1	TGCGCCAGCGCCTCCGGGGGACTCTCCTACAATGAGCAGTTCTTC	CASASGGLSYNEQFF
.	TRBD2	TRBV27	TRBJ2-3	TGTGCCAGCAGTTCCGCGGGGGGACCGCAGTATTTT	CASSSAGGPQYF
.	.	TRBV30	TRBJ2-1	TGTGCCTGGAGCGGGCAGCTGAGCTCCTACAATGAGCAGTTCTTC	CAWSGQLSSYNEQFF
once	.	TRBV18	TRBJ2-3	TGTGCCAGCTCACCGTCCATCAGAGATACGCAGTATTTT	CASSPSIRDTQYF
.	.	TRBV7-9	TRBJ1-1	TGTGCCAGCAGTTATCCCGGACAACCTGAAGCTTTCTTT	CASSYPGQPEAFF
.	.	TRBV30	TRBJ1-6	TGTGCCTGGGGTCCATCGTTAGTTTCCCTCCACTTT	CAWGPSLVSLHF
.	.	TRBV2	TRBJ2-1	TGTGCCAGCAGTGGGATCGGGGAGAACAACAATGAGCAGTTCTTC	CASSGIGENNNEQFF
.	.	TRBV20-1	TRBJ2-7	TGCAGTGCTAGTGTCCGGGTCGAGCAGTACTTC	CSASVRVEQYF
.	TRBD1	TRBV27	TRBJ1-5	TGTGCCAGCAGTAACAGGGGACAGCCCCAGCATTTT	CASSNRGQPQHF
few	.	TRBV6-5	TRBJ1-5	TGTGCCAGCAGTCGAGCTCAGCCCCAGCATTTT	CASSRAQPQHF
.	.	TRBV29-1	TRBJ2-1	TGCAGCGTCTGGCCGACGGTATACAATGAGCAGTTCTTC	CSVWPTVYNEQFF
few	.	TRBV29-1	TRBJ1-2	TGCAGCGTTGTAAGGATCGGGGCAGGGGTAGGCTACACCTTC	CSVVRIGAGVGYTF
.	.	TRBV6-1	TRBJ1-1	TGTGCCAGCAGTGAACACCTGAACACTGAAGCTTTCTTT	CASSEHLNTEAFF
.	TRBD2	TRBV7-6	TRBJ2-5	TGTGCCAGCAGCAACCGGGACTACCAAGAGACTCAGTACTTC	CASSNRDYQETQYF
once	.	TRBV18	TRBJ1-1	TGTGCCAGCTCACCACGGGAGTCGTCCAGGGTGGGGAACACTGAAGCTTTCTTT	CASSPRESSRVGNTEAFF
.	TRBD1	TRBV2	TRBJ2-1	TGTGCCAGCAGCAGGTTGGACAGGGCAGGGGGAGAGCAGTTCTTC	CASSRLDRAGGEQFF
few	TRBD1	TRBV7-3	TRBJ2-1	TGTGCCAGCAGCAAGACAGGGCCTGGGAATGAGCAGTTCTTC	CASSKTGPGNEQFF
.	TRBD2	TRBV15	TRBJ2-2	TGTGCCACCCAAGCGGGGCCGAACACCGGGGAGCTGTTTTTT	CATQAGPNTGELFF
.	TRBD1	TRBV5-4	TRBJ2-1	TGTGCCAGCAGCCGACAGGGGTCCAATGAGCAGTTCTTC	CASSRQGSNEQFF
few	TRBD2	TRBV9	TRBJ2-5	TGTGCCAGCAGCGTAGGTCCTAGCGGGGGGGAAGAGACCCAGTACTTC	CASSVGPSGGEETQYF
.	TRBD2	TRBV13	TRBJ2-3	TGTGCCAGCAGCTTAGGGCCAGCGGGGGGCACAGATACGCAGTATTTT	CASSLGPAGGTDTQYF
once	.	TRBV2	TRBJ1-2	TGTGCCAGCAGTGAAGGACGGTCCGCCTCACATGGCTACACCTTC	CASSEGRSASHGYTF
.	.	TRBV30	TRBJ2-7	TGTGCCTGGAGTGACATCGGACAGTTTCCCCGCTCCGAGCAGTACTTC	CAWSDIGQFPRSEQYF
few	.	TRBV6-1	TRBJ1-2	TGTGCCAGCAGTGAAGGTGGCTACACCTTC	CASSEGGYTF
.	TRBD1	TRBV2	TRBJ2-2	TGTGCCAGCAGCGGACAGGGTACCGGGGAGCTGTTTTTT	CASSGQGTGELFF
few	.	TRBV29-1	TRBJ2-6	TGCAGCGTTGAAAGAGAGTCTGGGGCCAACGTCCTGACTTTC	CSVERESGANVLTF
.	.	TRBV29-1	TRBJ2-5	TGCAGAGCTGGGGGTGGGAGAGAGACCCAGTACTTC	CRAGGGRETQYF
few	.	TRBV20-1	TRBJ1-4	TGCAGTGTTGGGCAGGGGCAAAAACTGTTTTTT	CSVGQGQKLFF
.	.	TRBV2	TRBJ2-2	TGTGCCAGCCGGGCCGGGACCAACACCGGGGAGCTGTTTTTT	CASRAGTNTGELFF
.	TRBD2	TRBV25-1	TRBJ2-5	TGTGCCAGCACCCGGACTAGCGAGACCCAGTACTTC	CASTRTSETQYF
.	TRBD1	TRBV30	TRBJ1-5	TGTGCCTGGAGTAACCTGACAGGGAAGCCCCAGCATTTT	CAWSNLTGKPQHF
once	TRBD2	TRBV7-2	TRBJ2-3	TGTGCCAGCAGCTTAAGTCGGGCTAGCGGGGGAGATACGCAGTATTTT	CASSLSRASGGDTQYF
.	.	TRBV5-1	TRBJ1-5	TGCGCCAGCTCTCAAGGACCGGCCGGGGTAAGCAATCAGCCCCAGCATTTT	CASSQGPAGVSNQPQHF
.	TRBD1	TRBV7-9	TRBJ1-2	TGTGCCAGCAGCCGGGACAGCCTCGATGGCTACACCTTC	CASSRDSLDGYTF
few	.	TRBV9	TRBJ1-2	TGTGCCAGCAGCCGGGACTTTGGCTACGGCTACACCTTC	CASSRDFGYGYTF
few	.	TRBV5-1	TRBJ1-2	TGCGCCAGCAGCGTAGACAAGGCCTATGGCTACACCTTC	CASSVDKAYGYTF
.	.	TRBV2	TRBJ1-1	TGTGCCAGCAGCGCCAGGGTAAAAGCTTTCTTT	CASSARVKAFF
.	TRBD1	TRBV5-5	TRBJ2-5	TGTGCCAGCAGCGGGACAGACCAAGAGACCCAGTACTTC	CASSGTDQETQYF
.	.	TRBV29-1	TRBJ1-1	TGCAGCGTTACGCCGGGACAGAACACTGAAGCTTTCTTT	CSVTPGQNTEAFF
.	.	TRBV4-1	TRBJ2-5	TGCGCCAGCAGCCCGGGCAGGATCCTGCAGACCCAGTACTTC	CASSPGRILQTQYF
.	.	TRBV29-1	TRBJ2-7	TGCGCGGTGGGGGAAGCCTACGAGCAGTACTTC	CAVGEAYEQYF
.	.	TRBV19	TRBJ2-3	TGTGCCAGTCGGGGGGCCGAAACAGATACGCAGTATTTT	CASRGAETDTQYF
.	.	TRBV27	TRBJ2-2	TGTGCCAGCAGTCCAAACGGCCGGGGGCCAAGCACCGGGGAGCTGTTTTTT	CASSPNGRGPSTGELFF
.	.	TRBV2	TRBJ1-4	TGTGCCAGCAAAGAGAGGGGCTTTAATGAAAAACTGTTTTTT	CASKERGFNEKLFF